The 23 T cell receptor beta chains given below trace back to one sample, sequenced in a study of blood T cells in healthy people across ages. Through a sample-barcoded 5' primer and a J-beta primer mix, a second PCR was run for 7 to 11 cycles. Each CDR3 protein gets one entry after TCRdb re-called the 5' RACE reads with MiXCR. The table includes over 950,000 distinct CDR3 sequences, under 40% detected once. Sequenced sample: blood. These receptors were taken from a man between 18 and 35 years old in good health.

Only a few counts were recorded for this clonotype. The rearrangement links TRBV4-1 to TRBJ1-2, with unresolved D. Per the germline V gene, CDR1 is MGHRA and CDR2 is YSYEKL. V lost 0 bases and J lost 2, with 10 bases in between. This CDR3 has 15 amino acids. The CDR3 is CASSQEEGGNYGYTF. In DNA, the CDR3 is TGCGCCAGCAGCCAAGAAGAAGGAGGGAACTATGGCTACACCTTC.

V usage is TRBV13 and J usage is TRBJ2-3; 10 bases map to TRBD2. Per germline, CDR1 PRHDT and CDR2 FYEKMQ (reference sequence). The junction had 6 bases not matched to a gene; V was cut back by 5 bases and J by 7 bases. CDR3 length: 14 amino acids. CDR3 sequence reads: CASSRSGGVYTQYF. The CDR3 DNA sequence: TGTGCCAGCAGCCGGAGCGGGGGGGTATATACGCAGTATTTT.

A single count supports this clonotype. The chain recombines TRBV7-2 with TRBJ2-7; D may be TRBD2 (5 bases). V lost 4 bases to trimming and J lost 7 bases, with 14 bases between them. The V gene's germline CDR1 is SGHTA and CDR2 FQGNSA. CDR3 size: 13 residues. The CDR3 region is CASSSILVNEQYF. The CDR3 DNA reads TGTGCCAGCAGCTCGATACTAGTCAATGAGCAGTACTTC.

A remark on this clonotype: Sequence at one end of the junction differs from germline and may be a read error. The chain links TRBV6-5 to TRBJ2-5; D is unclear. This CDR3 contains 13 residues. Germline V gene data show CDR1 as MNHEY and CDR2 as SVGAGI. The CDR3: CASRRDPGEAQYF. The DNA of the CDR3 is TGTGCCAGCAGACGCGATCCAGGAGAGGCCCAGTACTTC.

V gene TRBV6-5 combines with J gene TRBJ2-2; possible D gene TRBD2, 5 bases. The germline V gene has CDR1 MNHEY and CDR2 SVGAGI. This CDR3 has 16 amino acids. Trimming removed 2 bases at V and 1 base at J, with 11 bases between. The CDR3 DNA follows: TGTGCCAGCAGTTACATGCCAGGAGGGAACACCGGGGAGCTGTTTTTT. Its translation is CASSYMPGGNTGELFF.

This clonotype has more than one count but fewer than ten. The chain combines TRBV24-1 with TRBJ2-3, with D unresolved. The CDR3 consists of 14 residues. Germline assignment: CDR1 KGHDR and CDR2 SFDVKD. The V end was cut by 5 bases, the J end by 3 bases, with 11 bases between. In DNA, the CDR3 is TGTGCCACCAGTGCCCGATACAGTACAGATACGCAGTATTTT. Its protein is CATSARYSTDTQYF.

V usage is TRBV28 and J usage is TRBJ1-2, with D unresolved. V lost 7 bases to trimming and J lost 5 bases, with 11 bases between them. CDR1 and CDR2 (germline): MDHEN, SYDVKM. This CDR3 contains 12 residues. Here the CDR3 DNA reads TGTGCCAGCACAGATTTGGGATATGGCTACACCTTC. Translated, it gives CASTDLGYGYTF.

The chain carries TRBV5-1 and TRBJ2-1; D is unclear. In germline, CDR1 is SGHRS, CDR2 YFSETQ. The CDR3 is 14 amino acids. The V gene lost 3 bases and the J gene lost 5 bases, with 12 bases spanning the gap. The CDR3 reads CASSSKGLHNEQFF. CDR3 sequence (DNA): TGCGCCAGCAGCTCAAAGGGCCTCCACAATGAGCAGTTCTTC.

This clonotype was observed many times. V usage is TRBV20-1 and J usage is TRBJ2-1, with D possibly being TRBD2 (6 bases). Per the germline V gene, CDR1 is DFQATT and CDR2 is SNEGSKA (reference sequence). CDR3 length: 14 amino acids. The V end was cut by 5 bases, the J end by 8 bases, with 19 bases between. The CDR3 DNA sequence: TGCAGTGCTGCGGGGCCTTACGTCGTCCATGAGCAGTTCTTC. Protein product: CSAAGPYVVHEQFF.

J is TRBJ2-7 and V is TRBV7-9, with D maybe TRBD1 (6 bases). From germline, CDR1 is SEHNR and CDR2 FQNEAQ (reference sequence). CDR3 length: 12 residues. Trimming took 2 bases from V and 7 from J, leaving 9 bases between them. The CDR3 here is CASSLSDSEQYF. Here the CDR3 DNA reads TGTGCCAGCAGCTTATCGGACAGTGAGCAGTACTTC.

The chain links TRBV4-3 to TRBJ2-6, with D uncertain. Per germline, CDR1 LGHNA and CDR2 YSLEER. The CDR3 is made up of 18 amino acids. V lost 1 base and J lost 3, with 16 bases in between. CDR3: CASSQVYAESFGANVLTF. The CDR3 region has the DNA TGCGCCAGCAGCCAAGTCTACGCCGAGTCCTTTGGGGCCAACGTCCTGACTTTC.

This clonotype was counted between two and nine times. The V and J genes are TRBV4-1 and TRBJ1-1; 7 nucleotides line up with TRBD1. This CDR3 has 17 amino acids. Germline values: CDR1 MGHRA, CDR2 YSYEKL. J lost 0 bases, V lost 5 bases, and 12 bases had no gene match. Written as DNA, the CDR3 is TGCGCCAGCAGCATCAGGAGGGGGCCCCCGATGAACACTGAAGCTTTCTTT. Protein: CASSIRRGPPMNTEAFF.

This chain links TRBV5-1 with TRBJ2-1, with D unclear. The tail of the sequence fits TRBJ2-7 better, so the J call may be wrong. The CDR3 is made up of 12 amino acids. Germline CDR1 is SGHRS and CDR2 is YFSETQ. The CDR3 spells CASSFNNNEQYF. DNA for the CDR3: TGCGCCAGCAGCTTTAACAACAATGAGCAGTACTTC.

This clonotype has only a few counts. The chain couples TRBV6-5 to TRBJ1-2, with D perhaps matching TRBD1 (5 bases). V shed 0 bases and J shed 0 bases, with 11 bases lying between them. Germline V gene data show CDR1 as MNHEY and CDR2 as SVGAGI. The CDR3 totals 16 residues. In DNA, the CDR3 is TGTGCCAGCAGTTACTCGACAGCGCCTGCTAACTATGGCTACACCTTC. It codes for CASSYSTAPANYGYTF.

As for this clonotype: A read error is possible here, since a much larger clone lies one base away. The chain joins TRBV10-3 to TRBJ2-5, with no clear D. The CDR3 is made up of 13 amino acids. In germline, CDR1 is ENHRY, CDR2 SYGVKD. CDR3 region: CAIRGYRQETRYF. CDR3 nucleotide sequence: TGTGCCATCAGGGGTTACAGACAAGAGACCCGGTACTTC.

V gene TRBV20-1 combines with J gene TRBJ1-5; D uncertain. V lost 6 bases, J lost 11 bases, and 17 bases lay in between. The CDR3 extends over 12 amino acids. Germline V gene sequence: CDR1 DFQATT, CDR2 SNEGSKA (reference sequence). The CDR3 loop is CSATPGTKAQHF. The CDR3, as DNA: TGCAGTGCCACTCCGGGAACGAAGGCCCAGCATTTT.

A single count supports this clonotype. The chain combines TRBV9 with TRBJ1-4; 9 nucleotides align to TRBD1. Germline V gene sequence: CDR1 SGDLS, CDR2 YYNGEE. Losses at the gene ends were 4 bases for V and 8 bases for J; bases not matched to a gene: 12. The CDR3 has 16 residues. CDR3 in amino acids: CASSPFPRDRAEKLFF. In nucleotides, the CDR3 is TGTGCCAGCAGCCCATTCCCCCGGGACAGGGCGGAAAAACTGTTTTTT.

V and J are TRBV7-2 and TRBJ1-4, with 7 bases aligning to TRBD1. V lost 2 bases, J lost 4 bases, and 4 bases stayed unmatched. This CDR3 has 15 residues. Germline CDR1 is SGHTA and CDR2 is FQGNSA. For the CDR3, the DNA is TGTGCCAGCAGCTTACAGGGGGGACTTAATGAAAAACTGTTTTTT. This translates into CASSLQGGLNEKLFF.

The chain combines TRBV7-8 with TRBJ1-2; perhaps TRBD1 as D (5 bases). There are 14 residues in the CDR3. Trimming removed 1 base at V and 7 bases at J, with 13 bases between. Germline V gene lookup returns CDR1 SGHVS and CDR2 FQNEAQ. The CDR3 sequence: CASSLDFTGGGYTF. CDR3 bases: TGTGCCAGCAGCTTAGACTTTACCGGGGGTGGCTACACCTTC.

This clonotype appeared a few times. This sequence joins TRBV30 and TRBJ1-1; D not certain. Germline CDR1 reads GTSNPN; CDR2 reads SVGIG (reference sequence). This CDR3 is built from 13 residues. V lost 2 bases and J lost 3, with 10 bases in between. This CDR3 is CAWSRNRDTEAFF. Here the CDR3 DNA reads TGTGCCTGGAGTCGGAACCGGGACACTGAAGCTTTCTTT.

This clonotype was observed a few times. This sequence joins TRBV4-3 and TRBJ2-3; the D is unclear. This CDR3 is built from 16 residues. Germline V lookup: CDR1 LGHNA, CDR2 YSLEER. The V gene lost 4 bases and the J gene lost 2 bases, with 16 bases spanning the gap. The DNA for the CDR3 is TGCGCCAGCAGCCCGCAATACCGGGCGGTCACAGATACGCAGTATTTT. It is translated as CASSPQYRAVTDTQYF.

The J gene is TRBJ1-2, the V gene TRBV4-3; 8 nucleotides agree with TRBD1. From germline, CDR1 is LGHNA and CDR2 YSLEER. Trimming cost V 4 bases and J 4 bases; bases outside gene matches: 8. CDR3 length: 15 residues. The CDR3 reads CASSLTGQAIYGYTF. CDR3 sequence (DNA): TGCGCCAGCAGCCTCACGGGACAGGCGATCTATGGCTACACCTTC.

The chain employs TRBV2 and TRBJ2-5; D gene unclear. This CDR3 comprises 15 residues. Deletions cut 3 bases from V and 5 bases from J, with 16 bases between. Germline V gene sequence: CDR1 SNHLY, CDR2 FYNNEI. In DNA form, the CDR3 reads TGTGCCAGCAGTGACAGAGGCAGTAAAGGGGAGACCCAGTACTTC. Residues: CASSDRGSKGETQYF.